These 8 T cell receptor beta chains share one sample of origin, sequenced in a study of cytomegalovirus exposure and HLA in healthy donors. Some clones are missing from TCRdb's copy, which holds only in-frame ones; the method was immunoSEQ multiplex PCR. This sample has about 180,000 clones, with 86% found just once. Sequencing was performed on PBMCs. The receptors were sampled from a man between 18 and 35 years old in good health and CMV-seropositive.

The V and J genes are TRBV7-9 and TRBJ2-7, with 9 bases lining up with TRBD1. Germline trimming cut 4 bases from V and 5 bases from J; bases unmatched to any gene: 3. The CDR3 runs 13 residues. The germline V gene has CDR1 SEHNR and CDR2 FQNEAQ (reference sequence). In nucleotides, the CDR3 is TGTGCCAGCAGCTCAACAGGGGGCGACGAGCAGTACTTC. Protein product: CASSSTGGDEQYF.

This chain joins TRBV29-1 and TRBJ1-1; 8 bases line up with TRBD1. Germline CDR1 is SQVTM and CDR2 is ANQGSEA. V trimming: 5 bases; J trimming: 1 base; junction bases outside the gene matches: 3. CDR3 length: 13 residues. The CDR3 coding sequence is TGCAGCGTTATGACAGGGGCGAACACTGAAGCTTTCTTT. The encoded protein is CSVMTGANTEAFF.

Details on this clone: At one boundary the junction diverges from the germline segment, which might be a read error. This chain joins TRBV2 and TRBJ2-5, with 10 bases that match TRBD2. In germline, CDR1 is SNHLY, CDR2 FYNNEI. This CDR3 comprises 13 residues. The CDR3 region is CASTNSGGLPLNF. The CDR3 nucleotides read TGTGCCAGCACCAATAGCGGGGGGCTGCCCCTTAACTTC.

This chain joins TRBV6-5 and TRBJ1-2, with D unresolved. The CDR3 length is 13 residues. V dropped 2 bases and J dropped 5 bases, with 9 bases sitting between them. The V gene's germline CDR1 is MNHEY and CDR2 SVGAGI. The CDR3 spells CASSYTPQYGYTF. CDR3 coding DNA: TGTGCCAGCAGTTACACACCCCAGTATGGCTACACCTTC.

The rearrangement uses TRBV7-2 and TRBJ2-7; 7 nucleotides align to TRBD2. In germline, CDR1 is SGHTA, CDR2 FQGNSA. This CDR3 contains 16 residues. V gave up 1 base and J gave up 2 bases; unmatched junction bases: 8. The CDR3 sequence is CASSLEGGTIAYEQYF. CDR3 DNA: TGTGCCAGCAGCTTAGAGGGCGGGACTATAGCCTACGAGCAGTACTTC. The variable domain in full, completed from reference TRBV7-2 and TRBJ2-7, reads GAGVSQSPSNKVTEKGKDVELRCDPISGHTALYWYRQSLGQGLEFLIYFQGNSAPDKSGLPSDRFSAERTGGSVSTLTIQRTQQEDSAVYLCASSLEGGTIAYEQYFGPGTRLTVT.

The CDR3 protein is CASSLGSDYGYTF. The CDR3 DNA sequence: TGTGCCAGCAGTTTAGGGAGTGACTATGGCTACACCTTC. V is TRBV28 and J is TRBJ1-2, with D unresolved. There are 13 residues in the CDR3. The germline V gene encodes CDR1 MDHEN and CDR2 SYDVKM. V was pared by 2 bases and J by 3 bases, with 7 bases between.

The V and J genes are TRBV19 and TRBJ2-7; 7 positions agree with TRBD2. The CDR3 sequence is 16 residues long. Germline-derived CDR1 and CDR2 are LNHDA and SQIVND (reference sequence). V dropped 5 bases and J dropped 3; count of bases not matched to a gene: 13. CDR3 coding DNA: TGTGCCAGTAGTGGAAAGCTGGGCGGGAGAGGCTACGAGCAGTACTTC. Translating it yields CASSGKLGGRGYEQYF. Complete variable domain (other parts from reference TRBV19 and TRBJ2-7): DGGITQSPKYLFRKEGQNVTLSCEQNLNHDAMYWYRQDPGQGLRLIYYSQIVNDFQKGDIAEGYSVSREKKESFPLTVTSAQKNPTAFYLCASSGKLGGRGYEQYFGPGTRLTVT.

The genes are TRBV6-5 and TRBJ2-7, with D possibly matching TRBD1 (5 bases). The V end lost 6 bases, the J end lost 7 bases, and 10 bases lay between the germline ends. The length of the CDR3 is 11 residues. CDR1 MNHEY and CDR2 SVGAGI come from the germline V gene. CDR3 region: CASRTAGEQYF. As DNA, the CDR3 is TGTGCCAGCAGGACAGCAGGGGAGCAGTACTTC.